The text below deals with one TCR beta chain. What it binds is unknown. Naive CD8 cells, CD45RO-negative and positively selected for CCR7, excluded terminally differentiated effector memory CD45RA+ cells. Looked up from germline, CDR1 is WNHNN and CDR2 is SYGVQD (reference sequence). The CDR3 has 16 amino acids. V was cut by 2 bases and J by 4 bases, with 14 bases left in between. TCRdb keeps only in-frame clones here, not all; method: immunoSEQ multiplex PCR. The sample carries about 2 million clones, about 95% recorded once. This sample is drawn from a study of shared clonotypes between healthy human individuals. Background on the study: Donors consisted of two women and a few men between 18 and 49.

Study conclusions and caveats: The expectation was that sequencing depth would affect clonotype sharing among donors. Represented diversity (both genetic and exposure-history) was limited by the small number of donors.

The TCR comes from a man in his late teens or twenties in good health. V usage is TRBV10-1 and J usage is TRBJ2-2; D remains unclear. The specimen sequenced was naive CD8+ T cells sorted from blood. CDR3 sequence reads: CASSEADGEATGELFF. The CDR3 DNA follows: TGCGCCAGCAGTGAGGCCGACGGAGAGGCCACCGGGGAGCTGTTTTTT.